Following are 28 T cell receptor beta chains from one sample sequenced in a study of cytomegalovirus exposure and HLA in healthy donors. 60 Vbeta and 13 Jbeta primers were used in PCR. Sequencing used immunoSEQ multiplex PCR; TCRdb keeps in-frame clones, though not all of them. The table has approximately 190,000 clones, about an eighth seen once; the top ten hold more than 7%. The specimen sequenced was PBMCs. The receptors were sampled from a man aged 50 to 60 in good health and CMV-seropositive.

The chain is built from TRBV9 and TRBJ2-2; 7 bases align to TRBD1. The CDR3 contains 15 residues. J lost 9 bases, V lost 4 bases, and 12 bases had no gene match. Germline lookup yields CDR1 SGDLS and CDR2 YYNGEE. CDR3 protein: CASSTGVVLARELFF. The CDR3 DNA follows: TGTGCCAGCAGCACAGGGGTCGTTCTAGCCAGGGAGCTGTTTTTT.

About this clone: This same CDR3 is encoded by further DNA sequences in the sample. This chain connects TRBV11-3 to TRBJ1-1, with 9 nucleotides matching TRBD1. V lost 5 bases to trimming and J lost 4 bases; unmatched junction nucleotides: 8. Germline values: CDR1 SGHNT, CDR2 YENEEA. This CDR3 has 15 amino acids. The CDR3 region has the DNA TGTGCCAGCAGCCTCTTACAGGGGGCGCGCACTGAAGCTTTCTTT. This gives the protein CASSLLQGARTEAFF.

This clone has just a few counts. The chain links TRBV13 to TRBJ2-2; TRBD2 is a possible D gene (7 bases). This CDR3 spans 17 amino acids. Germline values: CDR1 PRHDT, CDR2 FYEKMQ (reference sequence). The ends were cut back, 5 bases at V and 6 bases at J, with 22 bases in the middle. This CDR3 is CASSASSGGAIPGELFF. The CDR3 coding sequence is TGTGCCAGCAGCGCCTCGAGTGGGGGGGCCATCCCCGGGGAGCTGTTTTTT. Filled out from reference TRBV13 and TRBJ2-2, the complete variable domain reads AAGVIQSPRHLIKEKRETATLKCYPIPRHDTVYWYQQGPGQDPQFLISFYEKMQSDKGSIPDRFSAQQFSDYHSELNMSSLELGDSALYFCASSASSGGAIPGELFFGEGSRLTVL.

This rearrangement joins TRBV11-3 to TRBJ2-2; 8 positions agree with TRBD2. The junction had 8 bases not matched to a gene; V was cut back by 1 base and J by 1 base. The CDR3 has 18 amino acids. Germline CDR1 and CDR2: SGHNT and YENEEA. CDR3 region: CASSLGLAGSWNTGELFF. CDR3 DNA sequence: TGTGCCAGCAGCTTAGGATTAGCGGGGTCTTGGAACACCGGGGAGCTGTTTTTT.

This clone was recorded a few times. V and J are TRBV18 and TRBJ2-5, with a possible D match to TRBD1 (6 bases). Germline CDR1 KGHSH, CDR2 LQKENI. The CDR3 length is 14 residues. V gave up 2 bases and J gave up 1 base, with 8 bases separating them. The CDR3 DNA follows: TGTGCCAGCTCACCAGGGACAAGCCAAGAGACCCAGTACTTC. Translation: CASSPGTSQETQYF. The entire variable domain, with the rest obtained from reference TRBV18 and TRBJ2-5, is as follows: NAGVMQNPRHLVRRRGQEARLRCSPMKGHSHVYWYRQLPEEGLKFMVYLQKENIIDESGMPKERFSAEFPKEGPSILRIQQVVRGDSAAYFCASSPGTSQETQYFGPGTRLLVL.

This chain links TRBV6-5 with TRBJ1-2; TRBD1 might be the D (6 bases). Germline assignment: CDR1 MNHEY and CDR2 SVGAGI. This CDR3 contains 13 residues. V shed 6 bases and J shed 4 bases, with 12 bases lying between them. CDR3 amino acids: CASSRTAFYGYTF. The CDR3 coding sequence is TGTGCCAGCAGCAGGACAGCGTTCTATGGCTACACCTTC.

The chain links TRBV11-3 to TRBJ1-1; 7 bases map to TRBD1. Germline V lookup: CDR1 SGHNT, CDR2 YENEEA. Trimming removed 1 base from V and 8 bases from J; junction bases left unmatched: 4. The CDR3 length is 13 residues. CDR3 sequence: CASSLGQGDEAFF. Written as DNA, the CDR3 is TGTGCCAGCAGCTTAGGGCAGGGGGACGAAGCTTTCTTT.

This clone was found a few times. The CDR3 loop is CASSLLRDRDVLTF. The CDR3 DNA sequence: TGTGCCAGCAGTTTGTTACGGGACAGGGACGTCCTGACTTTC. The chain links TRBV28 to TRBJ2-6; 9 nucleotides align to TRBD1. Germline V gene data show CDR1 as MDHEN and CDR2 as SYDVKM. With 3 bases clipped from V and 11 bases from J, the junction kept 5 bases outside the gene matches. This CDR3 is 14 amino acids long.

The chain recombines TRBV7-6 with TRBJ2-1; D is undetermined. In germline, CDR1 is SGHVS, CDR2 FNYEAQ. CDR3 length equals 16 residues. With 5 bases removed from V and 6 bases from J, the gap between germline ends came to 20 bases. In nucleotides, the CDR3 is TGTGCCAGCAGCCCGACTGGATTTTCACCTGCCAATGAGCAGTTCTTC. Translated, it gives CASSPTGFSPANEQFF.

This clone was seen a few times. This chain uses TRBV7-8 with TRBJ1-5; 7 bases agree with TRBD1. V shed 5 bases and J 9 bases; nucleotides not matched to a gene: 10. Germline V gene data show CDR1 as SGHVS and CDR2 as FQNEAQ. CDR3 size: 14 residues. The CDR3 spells CASSLGQVKAPQHF. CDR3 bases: TGTGCCAGCAGCCTCGGACAGGTGAAGGCGCCCCAGCATTTT. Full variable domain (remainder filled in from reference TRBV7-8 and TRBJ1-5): GAGVSQSPRYKVAKRGQDVALRCDPISGHVSLFWYQQALGQGPEFLTYFQNEAQLDKSGLPSDRFFAERPEGSVSTLKIQRTQQEDSAVYLCASSLGQVKAPQHFGDGTRLSIL.

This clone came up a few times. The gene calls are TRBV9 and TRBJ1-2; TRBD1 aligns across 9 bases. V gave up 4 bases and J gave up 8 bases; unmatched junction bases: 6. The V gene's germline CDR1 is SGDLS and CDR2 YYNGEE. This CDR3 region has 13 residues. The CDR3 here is CASSTTGGEGYTF. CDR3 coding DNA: TGTGCCAGCAGCACTACAGGGGGCGAGGGCTACACCTTC. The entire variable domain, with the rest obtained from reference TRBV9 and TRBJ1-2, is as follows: DSGVTQTPKHLITATGQRVTLRCSPRSGDLSVYWYQQSLDQGLQFLIQYYNGEERAKGNILERFSAQQFPDLHSELNLSSLELGDSALYFCASSTTGGEGYTFGSGTRLTVV.

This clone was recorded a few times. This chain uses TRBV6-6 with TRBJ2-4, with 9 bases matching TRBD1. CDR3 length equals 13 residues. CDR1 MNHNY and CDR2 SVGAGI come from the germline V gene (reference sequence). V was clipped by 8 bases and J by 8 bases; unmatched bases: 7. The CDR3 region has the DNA TGTGCCAGCCAAGGGACAGGGAAATACATTCAGTACTTC. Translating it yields CASQGTGKYIQYF.

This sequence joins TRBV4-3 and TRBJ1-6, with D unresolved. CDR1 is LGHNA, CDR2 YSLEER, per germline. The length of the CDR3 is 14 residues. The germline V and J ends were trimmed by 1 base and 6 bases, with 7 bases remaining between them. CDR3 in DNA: TGCGCCAGCAGCCAAGTGCGCCGTAATTCACCCCTCCACTTT. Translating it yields CASSQVRRNSPLHF.

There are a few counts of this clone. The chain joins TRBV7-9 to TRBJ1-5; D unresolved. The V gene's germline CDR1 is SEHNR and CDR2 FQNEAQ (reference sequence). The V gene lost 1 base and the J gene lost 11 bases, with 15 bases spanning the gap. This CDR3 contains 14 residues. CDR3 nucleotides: TGTGCCAGCAGCTTAGTGACGGTGGGCTCGTCCCAGCATTTT. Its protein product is CASSLVTVGSSQHF.

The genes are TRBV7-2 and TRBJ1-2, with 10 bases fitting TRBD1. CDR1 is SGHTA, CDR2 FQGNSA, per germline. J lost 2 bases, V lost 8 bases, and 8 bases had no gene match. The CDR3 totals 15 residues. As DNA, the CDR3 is TGTGCCAGCCGGGACAGGGGATCTCTAAACTATGGCTACACCTTC. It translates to CASRDRGSLNYGYTF.

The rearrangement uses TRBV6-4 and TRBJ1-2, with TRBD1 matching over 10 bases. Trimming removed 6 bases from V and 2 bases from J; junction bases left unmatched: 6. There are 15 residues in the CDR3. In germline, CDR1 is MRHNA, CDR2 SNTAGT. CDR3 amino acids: CASRPTDRGNYGYTF. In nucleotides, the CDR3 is TGTGCCAGCAGACCGACGGACAGGGGGAACTATGGCTACACCTTC.

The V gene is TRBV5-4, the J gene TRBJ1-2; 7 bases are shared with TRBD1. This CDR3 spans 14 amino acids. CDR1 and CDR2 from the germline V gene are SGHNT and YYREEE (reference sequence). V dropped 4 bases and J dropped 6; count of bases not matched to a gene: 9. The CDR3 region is CASSAQDRADGYTF. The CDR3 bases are TGTGCCAGCAGCGCTCAAGACAGGGCTGATGGCTACACCTTC. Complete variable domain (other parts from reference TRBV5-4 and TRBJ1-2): ETGVTQSPTHLIKTRGQQVTLRCSSQSGHNTVSWYQQALGQGPQFIFQYYREEENGRGNFPPRFSGLQFPNYSSELNVNALELDDSALYLCASSAQDRADGYTFGSGTRLTVV.

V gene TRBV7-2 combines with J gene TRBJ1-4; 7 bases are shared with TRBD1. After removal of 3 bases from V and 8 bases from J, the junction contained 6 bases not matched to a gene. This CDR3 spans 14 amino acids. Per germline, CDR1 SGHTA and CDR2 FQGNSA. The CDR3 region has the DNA TGTGCCAGCAGCTTCGACAGGGTGGGGGAAAAACTGTTTTTT. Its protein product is CASSFDRVGEKLFF.

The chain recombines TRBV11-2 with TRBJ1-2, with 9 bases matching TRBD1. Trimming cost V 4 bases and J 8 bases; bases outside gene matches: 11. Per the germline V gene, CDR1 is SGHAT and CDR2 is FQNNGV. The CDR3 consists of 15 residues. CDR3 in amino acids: CASSSYTGGRVGYTF. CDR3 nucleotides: TGTGCCAGCAGCTCCTATACAGGGGGCCGGGTCGGCTACACCTTC.

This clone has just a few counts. The CDR3 DNA reads TGTGCCAGCGGCCCCCGGGGAGGGAACTATGGCTACACCTTC. This encodes CASGPRGGNYGYTF. This chain connects TRBV6-5 to TRBJ1-2; D gene uncertain. V lost 8 bases, J lost 2 bases, and 15 bases lay in between. Looked up from germline, CDR1 is MNHEY and CDR2 is SVGAGI. The CDR3 consists of 14 residues.

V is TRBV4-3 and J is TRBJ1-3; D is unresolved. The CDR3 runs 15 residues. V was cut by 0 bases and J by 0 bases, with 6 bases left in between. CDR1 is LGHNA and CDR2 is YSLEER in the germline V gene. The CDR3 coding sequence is TGCGCCAGCAGCCAAGACGGTCGCTCTGGAAACACCATATATTTT. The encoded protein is CASSQDGRSGNTIYF.

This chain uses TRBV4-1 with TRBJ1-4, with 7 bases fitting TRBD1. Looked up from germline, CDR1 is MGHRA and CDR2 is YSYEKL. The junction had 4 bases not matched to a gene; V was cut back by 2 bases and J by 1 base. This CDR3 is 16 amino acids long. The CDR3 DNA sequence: TGCGCCAGCAGCCAACTTACAGGGGTAACTAATGAAAAACTGTTTTTT. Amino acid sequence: CASSQLTGVTNEKLFF.

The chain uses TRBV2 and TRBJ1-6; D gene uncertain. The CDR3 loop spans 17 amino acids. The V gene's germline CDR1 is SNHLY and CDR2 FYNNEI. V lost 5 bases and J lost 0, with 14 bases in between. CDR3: CASSFDVQDSYNSPLHF. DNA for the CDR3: TGTGCCAGCAGTTTCGACGTCCAGGACTCCTATAATTCACCCCTCCACTTT.

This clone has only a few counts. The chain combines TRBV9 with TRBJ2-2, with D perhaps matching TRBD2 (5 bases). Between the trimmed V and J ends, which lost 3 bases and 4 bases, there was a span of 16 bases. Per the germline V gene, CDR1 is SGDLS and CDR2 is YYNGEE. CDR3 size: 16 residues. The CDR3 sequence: CASSARGSPLTGELFF. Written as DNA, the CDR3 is TGTGCCAGCAGCGCCCGGGGAAGCCCGCTCACCGGGGAGCTGTTTTTT.

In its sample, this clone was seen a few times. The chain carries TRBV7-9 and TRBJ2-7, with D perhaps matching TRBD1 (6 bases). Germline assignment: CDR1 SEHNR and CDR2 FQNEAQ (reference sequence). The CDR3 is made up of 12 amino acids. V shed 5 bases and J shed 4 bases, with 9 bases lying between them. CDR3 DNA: TGTGCCAGCAGCAGGGGACATTACGAGCAGTACGTC. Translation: CASSRGHYEQYV.

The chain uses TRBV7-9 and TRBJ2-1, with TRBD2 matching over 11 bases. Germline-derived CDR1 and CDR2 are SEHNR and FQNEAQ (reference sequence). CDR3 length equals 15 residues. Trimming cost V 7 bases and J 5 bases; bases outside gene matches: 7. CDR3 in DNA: TGTGCCAGCACCAGGCTAGCGGGGGGAAACAATGAGCAGTTCTTC. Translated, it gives CASTRLAGGNNEQFF.

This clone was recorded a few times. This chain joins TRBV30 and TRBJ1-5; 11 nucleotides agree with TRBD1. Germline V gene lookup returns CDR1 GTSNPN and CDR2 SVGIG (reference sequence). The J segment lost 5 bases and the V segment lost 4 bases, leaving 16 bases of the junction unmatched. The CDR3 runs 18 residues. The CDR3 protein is CAWISPGQGARFYQPQHF. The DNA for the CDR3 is TGTGCCTGGATCTCCCCCGGACAGGGGGCTCGTTTCTATCAGCCCCAGCATTTT. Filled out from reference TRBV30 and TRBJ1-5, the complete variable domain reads SQTIHQWPATLVQPVGSPLSLECTVEGTSNPNLYWYRQAAGRGLQLLFYSVGIGQISSEVPQNLSASRPQDRQFILSSKKLLLSDSGFYLCAWISPGQGARFYQPQHFGDGTRLSIL.

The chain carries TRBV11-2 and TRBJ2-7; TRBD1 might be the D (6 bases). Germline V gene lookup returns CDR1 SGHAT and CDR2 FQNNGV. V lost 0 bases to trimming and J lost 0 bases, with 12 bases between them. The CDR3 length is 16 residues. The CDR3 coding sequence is TGTGCCAGCAGCTTAGAAGGCAGGGGAAGCTCCTACGAGCAGTACGTC. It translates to CASSLEGRGSSYEQYV.